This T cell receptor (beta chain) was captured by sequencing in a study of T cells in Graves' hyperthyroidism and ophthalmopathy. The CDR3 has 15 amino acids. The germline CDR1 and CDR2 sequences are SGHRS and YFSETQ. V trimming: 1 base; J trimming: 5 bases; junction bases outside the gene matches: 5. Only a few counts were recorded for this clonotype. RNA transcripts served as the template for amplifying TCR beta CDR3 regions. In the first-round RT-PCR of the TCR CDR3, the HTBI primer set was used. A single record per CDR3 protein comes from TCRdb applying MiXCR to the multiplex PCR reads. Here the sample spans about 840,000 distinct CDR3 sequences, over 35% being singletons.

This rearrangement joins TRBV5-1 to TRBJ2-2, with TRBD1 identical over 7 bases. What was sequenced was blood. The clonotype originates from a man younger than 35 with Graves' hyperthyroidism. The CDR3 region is CASSLYTGETGELFF. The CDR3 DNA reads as TGCGCCAGCAGCTTGTATACAGGGGAAACCGGGGAGCTGTTTTTT. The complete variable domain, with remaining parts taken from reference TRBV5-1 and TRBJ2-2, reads KAGVTQTPRYLIKTRGQQVTLSCSPISGHRSVSWYQQTPGQGLQFLFEYFSETQRNKGNFPGRFSGRQFSNSRSEMNVSTLELGDSALYLCASSLYTGETGELFFGEGSRLTVL.